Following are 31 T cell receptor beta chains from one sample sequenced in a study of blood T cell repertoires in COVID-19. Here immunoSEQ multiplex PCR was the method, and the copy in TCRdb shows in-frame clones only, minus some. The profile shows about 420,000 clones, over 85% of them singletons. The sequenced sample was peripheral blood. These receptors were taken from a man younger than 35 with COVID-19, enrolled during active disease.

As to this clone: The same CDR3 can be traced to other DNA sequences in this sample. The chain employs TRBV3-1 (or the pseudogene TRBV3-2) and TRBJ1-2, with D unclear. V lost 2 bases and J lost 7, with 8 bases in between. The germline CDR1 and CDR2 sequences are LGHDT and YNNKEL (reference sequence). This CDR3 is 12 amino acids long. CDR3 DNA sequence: TGTGCCAGCAGCCAATCAGGTCTTGGCTACACCTTC. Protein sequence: CASSQSGLGYTF.

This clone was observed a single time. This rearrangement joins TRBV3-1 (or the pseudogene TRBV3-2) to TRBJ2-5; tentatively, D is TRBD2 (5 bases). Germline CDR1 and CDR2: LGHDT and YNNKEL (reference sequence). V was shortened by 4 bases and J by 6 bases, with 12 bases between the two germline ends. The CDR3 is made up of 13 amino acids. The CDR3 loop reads CASSPPSGKTQYF. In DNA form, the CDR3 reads TGTGCCAGCAGCCCCCCCTCGGGGAAGACCCAGTACTTC.

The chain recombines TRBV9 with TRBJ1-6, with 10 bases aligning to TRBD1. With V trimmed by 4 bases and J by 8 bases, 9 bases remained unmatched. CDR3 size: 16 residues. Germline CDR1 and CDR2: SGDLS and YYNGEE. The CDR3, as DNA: TGTGCCAGCAGCTCGGGGACAGGGGCTCGATATTCACCCCTCCACTTT. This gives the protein CASSSGTGARYSPLHF.

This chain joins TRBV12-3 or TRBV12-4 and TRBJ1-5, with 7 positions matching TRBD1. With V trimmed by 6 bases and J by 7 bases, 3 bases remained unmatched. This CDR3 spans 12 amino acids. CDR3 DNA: TGTGCCAGCAGCTCAGGGGGGCAGCCCCAGCATTTT. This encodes CASSSGGQPQHF.

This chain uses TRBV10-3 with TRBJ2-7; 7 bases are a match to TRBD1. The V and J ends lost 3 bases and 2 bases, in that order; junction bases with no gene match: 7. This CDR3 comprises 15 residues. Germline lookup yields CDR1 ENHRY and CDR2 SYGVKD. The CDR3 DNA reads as TGTGCCATCAGTGAAAGTATGAGGGGGCCCTACGAGCAGTACTTC. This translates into CAISESMRGPYEQYF.

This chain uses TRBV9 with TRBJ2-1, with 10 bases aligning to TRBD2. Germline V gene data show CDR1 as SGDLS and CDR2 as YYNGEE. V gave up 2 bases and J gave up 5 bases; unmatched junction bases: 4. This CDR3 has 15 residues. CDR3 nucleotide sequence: TGTGCCAGCAGCGTTAGCGGGAGGAGTAACAATGAGCAGTTCTTC. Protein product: CASSVSGRSNNEQFF. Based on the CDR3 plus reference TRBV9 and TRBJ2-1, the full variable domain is DSGVTQTPKHLITATGQRVTLRCSPRSGDLSVYWYQQSLDQGLQFLIQYYNGEERAKGNILERFSAQQFPDLHSELNLSSLELGDSALYFCASSVSGRSNNEQFFGPGTRLTVL.

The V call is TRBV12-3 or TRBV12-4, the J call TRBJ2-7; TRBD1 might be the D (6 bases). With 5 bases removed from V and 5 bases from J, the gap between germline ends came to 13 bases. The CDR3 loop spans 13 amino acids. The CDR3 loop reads CASSEGQGHEQYF. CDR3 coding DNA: TGTGCCAGCAGTGAGGGGCAGGGGCACGAGCAGTACTTC.

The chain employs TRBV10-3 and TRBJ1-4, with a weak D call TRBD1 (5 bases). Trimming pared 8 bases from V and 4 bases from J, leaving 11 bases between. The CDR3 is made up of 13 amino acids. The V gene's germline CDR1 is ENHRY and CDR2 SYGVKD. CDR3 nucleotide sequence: TGTGCCATCCGGCGGGGCCTTAATGAAAAACTGTTTTTT. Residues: CAIRRGLNEKLFF.

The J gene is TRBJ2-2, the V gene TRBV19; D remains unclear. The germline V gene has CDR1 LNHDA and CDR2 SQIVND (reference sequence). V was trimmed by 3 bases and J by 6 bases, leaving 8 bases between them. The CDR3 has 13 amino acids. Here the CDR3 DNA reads TGTGCCAGTAGTATTTGGAGCCCCGGGGAGCTGTTTTTT. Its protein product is CASSIWSPGELFF.

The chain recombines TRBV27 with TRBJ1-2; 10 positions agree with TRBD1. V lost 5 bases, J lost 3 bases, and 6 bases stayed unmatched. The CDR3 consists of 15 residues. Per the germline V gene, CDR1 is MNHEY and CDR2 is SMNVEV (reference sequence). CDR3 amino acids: CASSLRQGAYYGYTF. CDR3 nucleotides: TGTGCCAGCAGTCTTAGACAGGGGGCTTACTATGGCTACACCTTC.

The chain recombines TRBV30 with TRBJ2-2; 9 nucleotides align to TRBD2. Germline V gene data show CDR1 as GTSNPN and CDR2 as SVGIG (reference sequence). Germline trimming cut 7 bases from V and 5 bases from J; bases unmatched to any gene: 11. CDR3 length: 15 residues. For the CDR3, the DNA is TGTGCCTCAAATAGCGGGAGAGTTTCAACCGGGGAGCTGTTTTTT. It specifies CASNSGRVSTGELFF.

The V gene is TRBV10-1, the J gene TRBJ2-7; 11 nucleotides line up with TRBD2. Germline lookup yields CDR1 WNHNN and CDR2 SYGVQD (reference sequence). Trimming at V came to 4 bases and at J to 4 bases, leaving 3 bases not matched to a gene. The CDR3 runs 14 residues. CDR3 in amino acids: CASSAGTSGYEQYF. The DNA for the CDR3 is TGCGCCAGCAGTGCCGGGACTAGCGGTTACGAGCAGTACTTC.

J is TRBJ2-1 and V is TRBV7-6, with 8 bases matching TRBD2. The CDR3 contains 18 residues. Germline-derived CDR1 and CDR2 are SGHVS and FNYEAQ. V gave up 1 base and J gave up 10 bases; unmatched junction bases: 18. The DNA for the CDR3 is TGTGCCAGCAGCTTAGATCCGCTACTGAAGGCGGCGGGAGGCGAGCAGTTCTTC. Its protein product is CASSLDPLLKAAGGEQFF.

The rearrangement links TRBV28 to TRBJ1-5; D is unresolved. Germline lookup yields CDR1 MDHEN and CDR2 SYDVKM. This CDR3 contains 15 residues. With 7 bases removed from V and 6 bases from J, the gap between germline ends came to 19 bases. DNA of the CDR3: TGTGCCAGCACCCCATCGGAGGGTCGCGGTCAGCCCCAGCATTTT. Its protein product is CASTPSEGRGQPQHF.

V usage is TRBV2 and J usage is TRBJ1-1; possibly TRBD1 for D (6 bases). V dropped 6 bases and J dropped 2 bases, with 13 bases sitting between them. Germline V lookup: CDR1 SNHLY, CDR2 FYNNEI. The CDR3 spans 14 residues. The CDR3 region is CASSDGQRNTEAFF. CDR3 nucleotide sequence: TGTGCCAGCAGCGATGGACAGAGAAACACTGAAGCTTTCTTT.

In DNA, the CDR3 is TGCAGTGCTAGTGAGCTAGCGGGGGTCGCTAGCACAGATACGCAGTATTTT. It codes for CSASELAGVASTDTQYF. The chain has TRBV20-1 and TRBJ2-3, with TRBD2 identical over 10 bases. There are 17 residues in the CDR3. Per the germline V gene, CDR1 is DFQATT and CDR2 is SNEGSKA (reference sequence). V shed 3 bases, J shed 0 bases, and the junction held 9 bases outside the gene matches.

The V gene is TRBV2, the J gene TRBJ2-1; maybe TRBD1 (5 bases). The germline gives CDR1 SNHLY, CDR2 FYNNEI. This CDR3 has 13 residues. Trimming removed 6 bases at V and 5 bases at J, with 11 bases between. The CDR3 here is CASRKDTHNEQFF. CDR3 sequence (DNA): TGTGCCAGCAGGAAGGACACCCACAATGAGCAGTTCTTC.

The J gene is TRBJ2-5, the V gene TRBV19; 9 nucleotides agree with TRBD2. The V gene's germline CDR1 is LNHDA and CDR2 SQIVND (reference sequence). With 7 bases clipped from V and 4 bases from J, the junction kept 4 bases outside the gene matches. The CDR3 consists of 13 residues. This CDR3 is CASNSGRAETQYF. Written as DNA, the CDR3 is TGTGCCAGTAATAGCGGGAGAGCAGAGACCCAGTACTTC.

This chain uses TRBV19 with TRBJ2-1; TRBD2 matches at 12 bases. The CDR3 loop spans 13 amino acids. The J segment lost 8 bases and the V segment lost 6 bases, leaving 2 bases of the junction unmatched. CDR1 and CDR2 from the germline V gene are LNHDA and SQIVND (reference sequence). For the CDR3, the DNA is TGTGCCAGTAGACTAGCGGGAGGTCATGAGCAGTTCTTC. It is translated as CASRLAGGHEQFF. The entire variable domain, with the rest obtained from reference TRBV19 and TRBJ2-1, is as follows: DGGITQSPKYLFRKEGQNVTLSCEQNLNHDAMYWYRQDPGQGLRLIYYSQIVNDFQKGDIAEGYSVSREKKESFPLTVTSAQKNPTAFYLCASRLAGGHEQFFGPGTRLTVL.

CDR3 sequence (DNA): TGCGCCAGCAGCCATAGCGGGAGGGCCCATACGCAGTATTTT. This encodes CASSHSGRAHTQYF. The gene calls are TRBV4-1 and TRBJ2-3; 11 bases are shared with TRBD2. Germline V CDR1 and CDR2: MGHRA, YSYEKL. This CDR3 is 14 amino acids long. The V segment lost 3 bases and the J segment 7 bases; nucleotides outside the gene matches: 3.

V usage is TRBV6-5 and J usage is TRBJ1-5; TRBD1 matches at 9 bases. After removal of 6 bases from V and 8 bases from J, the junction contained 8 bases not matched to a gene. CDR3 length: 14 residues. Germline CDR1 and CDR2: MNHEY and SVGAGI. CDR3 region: CASRETGGVEPQHF. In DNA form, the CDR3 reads TGTGCCAGCAGGGAGACAGGGGGAGTTGAGCCCCAGCATTTT.

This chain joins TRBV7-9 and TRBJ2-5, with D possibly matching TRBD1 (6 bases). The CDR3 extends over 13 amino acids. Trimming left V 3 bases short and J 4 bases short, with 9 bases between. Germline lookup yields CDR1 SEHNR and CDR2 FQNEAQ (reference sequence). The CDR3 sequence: CASSFGDIETQYF. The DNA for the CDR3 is TGTGCCAGCAGCTTTGGGGACATAGAGACCCAGTACTTC.

The CDR3 spells CASSTGTGTGEQFF. The CDR3 DNA reads as TGTGCCAGCAGTACCGGGACAGGGACTGGAGAGCAGTTCTTC. The chain links TRBV6-5 to TRBJ2-1, with TRBD1 identical over 9 bases. J gave up 10 bases and V 5 bases, and 9 bases lay outside the gene matches. CDR1 and CDR2 (germline): MNHEY, SVGAGI. The CDR3 spans 14 residues.

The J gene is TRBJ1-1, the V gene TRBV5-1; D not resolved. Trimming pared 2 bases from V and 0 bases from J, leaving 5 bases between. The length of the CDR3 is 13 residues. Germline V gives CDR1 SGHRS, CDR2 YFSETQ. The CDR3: CASSFGMNTEAFF. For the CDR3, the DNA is TGCGCCAGCAGCTTCGGGATGAACACTGAAGCTTTCTTT. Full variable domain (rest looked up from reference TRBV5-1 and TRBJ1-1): KAGVTQTPRYLIKTRGQQVTLSCSPISGHRSVSWYQQTPGQGLQFLFEYFSETQRNKGNFPGRFSGRQFSNSRSEMNVSTLELGDSALYLCASSFGMNTEAFFGQGTRLTVV.

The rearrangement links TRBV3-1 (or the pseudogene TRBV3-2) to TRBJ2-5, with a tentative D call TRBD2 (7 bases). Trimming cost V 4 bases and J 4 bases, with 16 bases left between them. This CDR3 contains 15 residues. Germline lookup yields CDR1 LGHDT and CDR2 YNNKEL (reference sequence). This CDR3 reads CASSPARGAAETQYF. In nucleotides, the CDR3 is TGTGCCAGCAGCCCAGCCCGGGGGGCGGCAGAGACCCAGTACTTC.

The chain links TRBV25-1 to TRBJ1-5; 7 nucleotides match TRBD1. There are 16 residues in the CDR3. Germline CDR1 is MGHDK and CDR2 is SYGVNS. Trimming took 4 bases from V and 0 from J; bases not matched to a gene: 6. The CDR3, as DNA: TGTGCCAGCAGTGGACGGGACAGTCATAGCAATCAGCCCCAGCATTTT. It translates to CASSGRDSHSNQPQHF.

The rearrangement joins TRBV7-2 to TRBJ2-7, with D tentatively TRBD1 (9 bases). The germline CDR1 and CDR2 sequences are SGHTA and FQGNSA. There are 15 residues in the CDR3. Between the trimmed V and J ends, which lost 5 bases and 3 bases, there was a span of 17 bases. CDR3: CASSPGGTGHYEQYF. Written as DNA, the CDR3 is TGTGCCAGCAGCCCGGGGGGGACAGGGCACTACGAGCAGTACTTC.

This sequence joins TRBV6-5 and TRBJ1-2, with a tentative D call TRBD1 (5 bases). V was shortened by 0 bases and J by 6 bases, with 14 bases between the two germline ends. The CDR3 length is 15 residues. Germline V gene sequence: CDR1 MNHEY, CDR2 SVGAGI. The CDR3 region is CASSYSLETANGYTF. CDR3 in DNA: TGTGCCAGCAGTTACTCGCTCGAGACAGCGAATGGCTACACCTTC.

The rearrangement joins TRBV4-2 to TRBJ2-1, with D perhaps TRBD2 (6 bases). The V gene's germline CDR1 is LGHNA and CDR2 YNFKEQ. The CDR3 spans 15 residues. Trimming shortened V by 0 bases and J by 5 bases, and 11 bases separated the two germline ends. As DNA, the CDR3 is TGTGCCAGCAGCCAAGATTCGCAGCGGGACAATGAGCAGTTCTTC. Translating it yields CASSQDSQRDNEQFF.

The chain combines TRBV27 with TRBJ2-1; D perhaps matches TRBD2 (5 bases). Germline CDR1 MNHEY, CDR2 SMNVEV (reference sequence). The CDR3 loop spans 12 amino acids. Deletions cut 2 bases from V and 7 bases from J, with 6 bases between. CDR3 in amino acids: CASSLRGNEQFF. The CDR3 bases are TGTGCCAGCAGTTTACGAGGGAATGAGCAGTTCTTC.

CDR3 bases: TGTGCCAGCTCGTTAAGCCCCTTGATGGGGGGTCAATCTATTTATGGCTACACCTTC. Translating gives CASSLSPLMGGQSIYGYTF. This sequence joins TRBV5-5 and TRBJ1-2, with D perhaps matching TRBD1 (5 bases). CDR3 length equals 19 residues. CDR1 SGHKS and CDR2 YYEKEE come from the germline V gene (reference sequence). V lost 7 bases and J 5 bases, leaving 33 bases between the germline ends.